The T cell receptor (beta chain) under discussion was sequenced for a study of follicular helper T cells after annual influenza vaccination. The CDR3 consists of 13 residues. CDR1 SGHTS and CDR2 YDEGEE come from the germline V gene. V was cut by 4 bases and J by 4 bases, with 9 bases left in between. Sample time point: 2014-2015 season, 7 days after vaccination. Adults received seasonal inactivated influenza vaccine, with sorted blood CD4 subsets sequenced before and after. Donors were community-dwelling with no influenza vaccine in the prior 6 months. ICOS+CD38+ and ICOS-CD38- fractions were sorted from non-naive CD4+CXCR5+PD-1+ cells. A word on this clone: Other DNA sequences from this sample encode an identical CDR3 as well.

Profiling relied on immunoSEQ multiplex PCR, and the TCRdb table lists in-frame clones only, not all of them. This sample has about 16,000 clones, with 70% to 85% found just once. The receptor was isolated from an adult who received the influenza vaccine. This chain uses TRBV5-8 with TRBJ1-3; D perhaps matches TRBD1 (5 bases). Here the sequenced sample was CXCR5+ CD38- circulating T follicular helper cells from blood, taken 7 days after influenza vaccination. Sample subset: circulating Tfh, non-naive CD4+CXCR5+PD-1+ (ICOS+CD38+ or ICOS-CD38-). The CDR3 sequence: CASSPDIGNTIYF. CDR3 coding DNA: TGTGCCAGCAGCCCGGACATCGGAAACACCATATATTTT.